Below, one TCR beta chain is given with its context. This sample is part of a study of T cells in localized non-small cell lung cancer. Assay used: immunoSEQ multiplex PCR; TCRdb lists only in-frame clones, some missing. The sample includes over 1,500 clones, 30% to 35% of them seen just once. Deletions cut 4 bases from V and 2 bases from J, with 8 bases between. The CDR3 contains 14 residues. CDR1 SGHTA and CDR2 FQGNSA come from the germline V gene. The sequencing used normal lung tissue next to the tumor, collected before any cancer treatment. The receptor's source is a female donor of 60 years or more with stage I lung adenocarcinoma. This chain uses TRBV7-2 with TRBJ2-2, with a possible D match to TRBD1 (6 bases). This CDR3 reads CASSWTDNTGELFF. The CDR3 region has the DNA TGTGCCAGCAGCTGGACAGATAACACCGGGGAGCTGTTTTTT.